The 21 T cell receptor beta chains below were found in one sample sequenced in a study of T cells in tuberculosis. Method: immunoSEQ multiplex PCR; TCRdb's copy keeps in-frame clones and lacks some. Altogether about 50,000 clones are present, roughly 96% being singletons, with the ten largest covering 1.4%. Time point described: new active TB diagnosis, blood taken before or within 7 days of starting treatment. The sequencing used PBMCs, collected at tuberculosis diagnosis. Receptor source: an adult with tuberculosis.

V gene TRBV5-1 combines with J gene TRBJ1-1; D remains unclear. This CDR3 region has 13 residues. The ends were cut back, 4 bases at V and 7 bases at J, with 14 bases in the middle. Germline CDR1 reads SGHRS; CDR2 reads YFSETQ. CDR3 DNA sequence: TGCGCCAGCAGCGGGGAGGTCATTGGTGAAGCTTTCTTT. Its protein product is CASSGEVIGEAFF. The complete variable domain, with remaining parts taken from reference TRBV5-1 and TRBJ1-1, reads KAGVTQTPRYLIKTRGQQVTLSCSPISGHRSVSWYQQTPGQGLQFLFEYFSETQRNKGNFPGRFSGRQFSNSRSEMNVSTLELGDSALYLCASSGEVIGEAFFGQGTRLTVV.

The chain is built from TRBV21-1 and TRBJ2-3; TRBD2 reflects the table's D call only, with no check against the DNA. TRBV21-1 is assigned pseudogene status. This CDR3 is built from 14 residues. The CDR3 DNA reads TGTGCCAGCAGCAAGAGCGGGAGAGGAGATACGCAGTATTTT. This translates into CASSKSGRGDTQYF.

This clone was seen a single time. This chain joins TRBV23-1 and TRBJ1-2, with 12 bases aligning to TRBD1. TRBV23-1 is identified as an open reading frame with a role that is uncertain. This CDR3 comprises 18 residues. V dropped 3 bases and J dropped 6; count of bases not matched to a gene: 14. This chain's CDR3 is CASSQQGPGQGAPDGYTF. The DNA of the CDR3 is TGCGCCAGCAGTCAGCAGGGACCGGGACAGGGGGCGCCTGATGGCTACACCTTC.

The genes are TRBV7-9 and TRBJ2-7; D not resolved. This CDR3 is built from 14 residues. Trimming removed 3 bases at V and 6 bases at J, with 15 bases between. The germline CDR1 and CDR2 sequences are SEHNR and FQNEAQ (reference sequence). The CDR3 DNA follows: TGTGCCAGCAGCTTTACCCCAGTTTCCCTCGAGCAGTACTTC. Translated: CASSFTPVSLEQYF.

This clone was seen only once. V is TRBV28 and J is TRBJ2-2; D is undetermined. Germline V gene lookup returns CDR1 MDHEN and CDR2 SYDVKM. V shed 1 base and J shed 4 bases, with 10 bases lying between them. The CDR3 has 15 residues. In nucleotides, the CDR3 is TGTGCCAGCAGTTTATACCCACTCCCCACCGGGGAGCTGTTTTTT. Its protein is CASSLYPLPTGELFF.

CDR3 bases: TGTGCCAGCACAAGAGGCGGGAGCTCCTACAATGAGCAGTTCTTC. It yields the protein CASTRGGSSYNEQFF. The V gene is TRBV9, the J gene TRBJ2-1; TRBD2 agrees at 7 bases. The V segment lost 6 bases and the J segment 0 bases; nucleotides outside the gene matches: 6. Germline lookup yields CDR1 SGDLS and CDR2 YYNGEE. This CDR3 is 15 amino acids long.

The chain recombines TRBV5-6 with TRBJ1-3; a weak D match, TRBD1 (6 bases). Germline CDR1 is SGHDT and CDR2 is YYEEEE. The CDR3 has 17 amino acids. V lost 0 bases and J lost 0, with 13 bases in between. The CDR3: CASSLVGGQVSGNTIYF. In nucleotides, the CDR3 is TGTGCCAGCAGCTTGGTTGGGGGCCAAGTCTCTGGAAACACCATATATTTT.

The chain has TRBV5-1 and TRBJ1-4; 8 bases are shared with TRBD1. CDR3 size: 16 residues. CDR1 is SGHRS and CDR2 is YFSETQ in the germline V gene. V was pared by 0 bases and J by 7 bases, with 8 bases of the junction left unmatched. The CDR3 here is CASSLAARGLGEKLFF. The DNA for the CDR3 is TGCGCCAGCAGCTTGGCTGCCAGGGGGCTCGGTGAAAAACTGTTTTTT.

CDR3 region: CAIDRFLGTDTQYF. The CDR3 DNA reads TGTGCCATTGACAGGTTTTTGGGCACAGATACGCAGTATTTT. The V call is TRBV30, the J call TRBJ2-3; TRBD1 is a possible D gene (6 bases). Germline CDR1 reads GTSNPN; CDR2 reads SVGIG (reference sequence). This CDR3 region has 14 residues. V lost 8 bases to trimming and J lost 1 base, with 16 bases between them.

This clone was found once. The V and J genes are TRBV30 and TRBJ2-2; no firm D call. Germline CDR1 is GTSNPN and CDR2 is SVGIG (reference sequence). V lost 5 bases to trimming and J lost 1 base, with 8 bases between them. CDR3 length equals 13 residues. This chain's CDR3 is CAWYQENTGELFF. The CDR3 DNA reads TGTGCCTGGTATCAGGAGAACACCGGGGAGCTGTTTTTT. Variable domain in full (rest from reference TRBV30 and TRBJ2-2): SQTIHQWPATLVQPVGSPLSLECTVEGTSNPNLYWYRQAAGRGLQLLFYSVGIGQISSEVPQNLSASRPQDRQFILSSKKLLLSDSGFYLCAWYQENTGELFFGEGSRLTVL.

For the CDR3, the DNA is TGTGCCACCAGCGTCCGGGACAGGGGCACTGGGGCCAACGTCCTGACTTTC. Protein sequence: CATSVRDRGTGANVLTF. The chain employs TRBV15 and TRBJ2-6; the match to TRBD1 covers 10 bases. This CDR3 comprises 17 residues. V gave up 5 bases and J gave up 2 bases; unmatched junction bases: 6. Germline V gene data show CDR1 as LNHNV and CDR2 as YYDKDF (reference sequence).

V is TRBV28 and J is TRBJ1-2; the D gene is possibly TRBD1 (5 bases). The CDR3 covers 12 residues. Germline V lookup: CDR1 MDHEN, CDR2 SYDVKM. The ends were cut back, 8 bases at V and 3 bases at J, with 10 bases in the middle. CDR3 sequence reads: CASRTFDYGYTF. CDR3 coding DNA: TGTGCCAGCCGGACATTTGACTATGGCTACACCTTC.

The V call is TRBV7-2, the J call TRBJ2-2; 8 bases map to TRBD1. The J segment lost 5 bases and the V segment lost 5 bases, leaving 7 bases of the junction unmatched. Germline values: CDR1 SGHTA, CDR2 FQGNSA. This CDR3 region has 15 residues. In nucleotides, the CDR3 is TGTGCCAGCAGCCCCGGGACAGGTGTAACCGGGGAGCTGTTTTTT. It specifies CASSPGTGVTGELFF.

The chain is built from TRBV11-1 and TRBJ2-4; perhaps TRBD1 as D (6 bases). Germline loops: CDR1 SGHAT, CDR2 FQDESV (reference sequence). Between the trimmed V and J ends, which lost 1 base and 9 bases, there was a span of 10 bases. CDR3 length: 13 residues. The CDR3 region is CASSLEVRGIQYF. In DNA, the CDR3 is TGTGCCAGCAGCTTAGAGGTCAGGGGCATTCAGTACTTC.

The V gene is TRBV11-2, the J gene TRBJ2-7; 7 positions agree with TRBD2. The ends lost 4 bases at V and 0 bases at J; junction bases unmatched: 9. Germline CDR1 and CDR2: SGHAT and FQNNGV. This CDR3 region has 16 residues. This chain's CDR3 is CASSSLAGRSSYEQYF. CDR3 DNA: TGTGCCAGCAGCTCATTAGCGGGCCGGAGCTCCTACGAGCAGTACTTC. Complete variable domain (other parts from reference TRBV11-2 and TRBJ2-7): EAGVAQSPRYKIIEKRQSVAFWCNPISGHATLYWYQQILGQGPKLLIQFQNNGVVDDSQLPKDRFSAERLKGVDSTLKIQPAKLEDSAVYLCASSSLAGRSSYEQYFGPGTRLTVT.

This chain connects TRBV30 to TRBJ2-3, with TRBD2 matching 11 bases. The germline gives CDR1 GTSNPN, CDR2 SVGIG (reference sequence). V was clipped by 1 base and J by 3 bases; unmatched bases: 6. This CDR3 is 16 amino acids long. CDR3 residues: CAWSEGTSGTTDTQYF. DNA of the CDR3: TGTGCCTGGAGTGAGGGGACTAGCGGCACTACAGATACGCAGTATTTT.

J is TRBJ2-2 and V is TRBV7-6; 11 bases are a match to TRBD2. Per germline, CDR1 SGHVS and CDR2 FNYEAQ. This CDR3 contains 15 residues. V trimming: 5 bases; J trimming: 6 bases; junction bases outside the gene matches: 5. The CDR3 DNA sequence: TGTGCCAGCAGCCCGAGGACTAGCGGGTCCGGGGAGCTGTTTTTT. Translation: CASSPRTSGSGELFF. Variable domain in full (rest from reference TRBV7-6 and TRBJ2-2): GAGVSQSPRYKVTKRGQDVALRCDPISGHVSLYWYRQALGQGPEFLTYFNYEAQQDKSGLPNDRFSAERPEGSISTLTIQRTEQRDSAMYRCASSPRTSGSGELFFGEGSRLTVL.

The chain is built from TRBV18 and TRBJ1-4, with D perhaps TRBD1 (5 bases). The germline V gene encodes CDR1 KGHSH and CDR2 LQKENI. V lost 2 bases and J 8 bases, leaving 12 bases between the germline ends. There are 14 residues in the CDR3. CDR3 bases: TGTGCCAGCTCACCAGGACAAGTCCGGGAAAAACTGTTTTTT. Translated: CASSPGQVREKLFF.

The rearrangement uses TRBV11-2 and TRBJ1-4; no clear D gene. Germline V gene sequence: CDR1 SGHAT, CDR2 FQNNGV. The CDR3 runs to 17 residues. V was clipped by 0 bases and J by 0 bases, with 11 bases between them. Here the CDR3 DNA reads TGTGCCAGCAGCTTAGAGCGGGGAGGGACAACTAATGAAAAACTGTTTTTT. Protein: CASSLERGGTTNEKLFF.

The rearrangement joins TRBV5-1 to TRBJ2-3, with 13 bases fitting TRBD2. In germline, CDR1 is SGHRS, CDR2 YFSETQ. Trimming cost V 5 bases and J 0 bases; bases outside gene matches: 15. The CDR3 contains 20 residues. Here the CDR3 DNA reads TGCGCCAGCAGTTCGAAGGGACTAGCGGGAACCCTTGCTAGCACAGATACGCAGTATTTT. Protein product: CASSSKGLAGTLASTDTQYF. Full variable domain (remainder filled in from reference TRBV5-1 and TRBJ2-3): KAGVTQTPRYLIKTRGQQVTLSCSPISGHRSVSWYQQTPGQGLQFLFEYFSETQRNKGNFPGRFSGRQFSNSRSEMNVSTLELGDSALYLCASSSKGLAGTLASTDTQYFGPGTRLTVL.

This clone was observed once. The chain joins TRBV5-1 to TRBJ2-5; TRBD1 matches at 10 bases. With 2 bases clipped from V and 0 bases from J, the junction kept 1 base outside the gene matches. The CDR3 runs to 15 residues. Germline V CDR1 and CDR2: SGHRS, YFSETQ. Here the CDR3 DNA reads TGCGCCAGCAGCTTTGGGACAGGGGACCAAGAGACCCAGTACTTC. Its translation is CASSFGTGDQETQYF.